The clone carrying this T cell receptor beta chain was detected a few times. Antigen unknown. TCRdb re-derived calls from the RT-PCR reads in MiXCR, one entry per CDR3 protein. The repertoire holds under 800,000 distinct CDR3 sequences, with about 15% as singletons. The data are from a study of response to subunit inactivated influenza vaccine. Broader study findings: Authors suggested that a seasonal influenza vaccination recruits few new T cells each time.

This TCR derives from a man aged 50 to 60 who received an inactivated influenza vaccine. Sequences were derived from PBMCs from blood, sampled approximately 15 days before vaccination.

The CDR3 loop reads CASSLSLSPDEQFF. The CDR3 coding sequence is TGCGCCAGCAGCTTGTCGCTTTCCCCGGATGAGCAGTTCTTC. The chain joins TRBV5-1 to TRBJ2-1; D not certain. CDR1 and CDR2 from the germline V gene are SGHRS and YFSETQ. Trimming took 1 base from V and 8 from J, leaving 13 bases between them. The CDR3 extends over 14 amino acids.